This record concerns one TCR beta chain sequence. This sample is part of a study of blood T cell repertoires in COVID-19. Study in general: Some COVID-19 samples were acute and others convalescent; all came from the United States, Italy and Spain.

Study processing details: Researchers report that nucleated cell counts were estimated from reference gene primer amplification. The repertoire was sequenced with immunoSEQ multiplex PCR; TCRdb's copy has only in-frame clones and lacks some. For V, J and clone size, that table is used; D and trimming come from the DNA. The sample holds 200,000 to 250,000 clones, 70% to 90% seen once. The clonotype originates from a man aged 25-45 years who had recovered from COVID-19. Sequencing was done on a sample of peripheral blood.

The CDR3 nucleotides are TGTGCCAGCAGCTTAGAACAGGGAACAGGTTACAATGAGCAGTTCTTC. Encoded protein: CASSLEQGTGYNEQFF. V usage is TRBV13 and J usage is TRBJ2-1, with a possible D match to TRBD1 (6 bases). The CDR3 is 16 amino acids. Germline values: CDR1 PRHDT, CDR2 FYEKMQ (reference sequence). V was cut by 1 base and J by 4 bases, with 14 bases left in between.